This is a list of T cell receptor beta chains from one sample in a study of T cell responses to AZD1222 COVID-19 vaccine. Only in-frame clones appear in the TCRdb table, and some are missing; sequencing was by immunoSEQ multiplex PCR. The table shows roughly 120,000 clones, with approximately 86% occurring only once. The sample here was peripheral blood, taken on day 0 of AZD1222 vaccination. The receptor source for this set is an adult in good health. Both conserved end residues are part of each CDR3. A D gene is named only where the DNA matches it firmly. Rows may omit the clone size; those that give it use once, few, many or a size class.

>TRBJ2-4|TRBD1|.|TRBV9
CASSVGDRGPILGKNIQYF
TGTGCCAGCAGCGTAGGGGACAGGGGGCCTATCTTGGGCAAAAACATTCAGTACTTC
>TRBJ1-2|.|.|TRBV6-1
CASSDQGTYGYTF
TGTGCCAGCAGTGATCAGGGGACCTATGGCTACACCTTC
>TRBJ2-2|.|.|TRBV7-9
CASSLPTTGPGELFF
TGTGCCAGCAGCTTACCTACGACAGGCCCCGGGGAGCTGTTTTTT
>TRBJ2-7|TRBD1|.|TRBV19
CASSGGPGGSSYEQYF
TGTGCCAGTAGTGGAGGTCCAGGGGGCTCCTCCTACGAGCAGTACTTC
>TRBJ2-7|TRBD1|.|TRBV6-5
CASIFPGQGSEQYF
TGTGCCAGCATTTTTCCGGGACAGGGGAGCGAGCAGTACTTC
>TRBJ1-4|.|.|TRBV7-6
CASSLAPREKLFF
TGTGCCAGCAGCTTAGCCCCTCGTGAAAAACTGTTTTTT
>TRBJ2-1|TRBD2|.|TRBV29-1
CSVGLAGRGEQFF
TGCAGCGTTGGACTAGCGGGGCGGGGGGAGCAGTTCTTC
>TRBJ1-4|.|few|TRBV9
CASSVTTGEKLFF
TGTGCCAGCAGCGTAACAACCGGGGAAAAACTGTTTTTT
>TRBJ1-5|.|.|TRBV7-9
CASSSTGGSNQPQHF
TGTGCCAGCAGCTCGACGGGGGGCAGCAATCAGCCCCAGCATTTT
>TRBJ2-7|.|few|TRBV7-8
CASSRTDSGSYEQYF
TGTGCCAGCAGCCGAACGGACAGCGGCTCCTACGAGCAGTACTTC
>TRBJ1-4|TRBD1|.|TRBV25-1
CASSSTGTGGNEKLFF
TGTGCCAGCAGCTCAACCGGGACAGGCGGTAATGAAAAACTGTTTTTT
>TRBJ1-6|.|.|TRBV10-3
CAISSSAANSPLHF
TGTGCCATCAGTTCGTCGGCAGCCAATTCACCCCTCCACTTT
>TRBJ2-5|.|.|TRBV24-1
CATSRGHLETQYF
TGTGCCACCAGTCGAGGACACCTAGAGACCCAGTACTTC
>TRBJ1-1|.|.|TRBV19
CASSINRAWTTEAFF
TGTGCCAGTAGTATAAATAGGGCCTGGACCACTGAAGCTTTCTTT
>TRBJ2-7|TRBD1|.|TRBV24-1
CATSAGGGYEQYF
TGTGCCACCAGTGCAGGGGGCGGCTACGAGCAGTACTTC
>TRBJ2-7|TRBD2|few|TRBV28
CASSVVAGAFMYEQYF
TGTGCCAGCAGTGTGGTAGCGGGGGCTTTCATGTACGAGCAGTACTTC
>TRBJ1-5|.|.|TRBV5-4
CASSPDGDQPQHF
TGTGCCAGCAGCCCCGACGGGGATCAGCCCCAGCATTTT
>TRBJ2-3|.|.|TRBV5-1
CASSFPPTDTQYF
TGCGCCAGCAGCTTCCCCCCGACAGATACGCAGTATTTT
>TRBJ1-1|TRBD1|.|TRBV5-4
CASSWGQGEAFF
TGTGCCAGCAGCTGGGGACAGGGTGAAGCTTTCTTT
>TRBJ1-4|.|.|TRBV4-1
CASSQAGNLLTNEKLFF
TGCGCCAGCAGCCAAGCAGGGAACCTGCTGACTAATGAAAAACTGTTTTTT
>TRBJ2-3|.|once|TRBV5-5
CASSLGYQSYTDTQYF
TGTGCCAGCAGCTTGGGGTATCAGTCATACACAGATACGCAGTATTTT
>TRBJ2-7|.|.|TRBV28
CASSPGYRPAYEQYF
TGTGCCAGCAGTCCTGGGTACAGGCCCGCCTACGAGCAGTACTTC
>TRBJ1-1|.|.|TRBV25-1
CASTGLGDTEAFF
TGTGCCAGCACCGGGTTGGGGGACACTGAAGCTTTCTTT
>TRBJ1-4|.|.|TRBV9
CASSVRGDAGEKLFF
TGTGCCAGCAGCGTGAGGGGGGATGCAGGTGAAAAACTGTTTTTT
>TRBJ1-1|.|.|TRBV18
CASSPSQQTNTEAFF
TGTGCCAGCTCGCCATCACAGCAAACGAACACTGAAGCTTTCTTT
>TRBJ2-7|.|.|TRBV5-4
CASSSRAERSYEQYF
TGTGCCAGCAGCTCCCGGGCAGAGCGCTCCTACGAGCAGTACTTC
>TRBJ2-5|TRBD2|.|TRBV7-2
CASSLRTSRETQYF
TGTGCCAGCAGCCTAAGGACTAGCCGGGAGACCCAGTACTTC
>TRBJ1-1|.|once|TRBV2
CASRDSSVTEAFF
TGTGCCAGCAGGGACAGCAGCGTCACTGAAGCTTTCTTT
>TRBJ1-4|TRBD1|.|TRBV6-6
CASSPLGTGRDNEKLFF
TGTGCCAGCAGTCCACTGGGGACAGGGAGGGATAATGAAAAACTGTTTTTT
>TRBJ1-6|.|.|TRBV5-4
CASSAALQYNSPLHF
TGTGCCAGCAGCGCCGCTCTCCAGTATAATTCACCCCTCCACTTT
>TRBJ1-5|.|.|TRBV21-1
CASSKVRLFYHF
TGTGCCAGCAGCAAGGTACGGCTATTCTATCATTTT
>TRBJ2-7|.|.|TRBV4-1
CASSQEWGNYEQYF
TGCGCCAGCAGCCAAGAGTGGGGGAACTACGAGCAGTACTTC
>TRBJ1-5|.|.|TRBV5-6
CASGEAGPQHF
TGTGCCAGCGGAGAGGCCGGGCCCCAGCATTTT
>TRBJ2-3|TRBD2|.|TRBV3-1/TRBV3-2
CASSLSGGPADTQYF
TGTGCCAGCAGCCTCTCGGGGGGGCCAGCAGATACGCAGTATTTT
>TRBJ2-7|.|.|TRBV5-4
CASSAGQNPVYEQYF
TGTGCCAGCAGCGCGGGACAGAACCCGGTCTACGAGCAGTACTTC
>TRBJ1-6|.|.|TRBV2
CASSVRDGLNSPLHF
TGTGCCAGCAGCGTCCGGGACGGGCTAAACTCACCCCTCCACTTT
>TRBJ2-7|TRBD1|.|TRBV7-2
CASSIDRGSYEQYF
TGTGCCAGCAGCATCGACAGGGGGTCCTACGAGCAGTACTTC
>TRBJ2-7|.|.|TRBV2
CASRKDRAFYEQYF
TGTGCCAGCAGGAAGGACCGCGCGTTCTACGAGCAGTACTTC
>TRBJ2-1|.|.|TRBV7-9
CASTVYVTDDNAEQFF
TGTGCCAGCACTGTATACGTGACGGACGACAATGCTGAGCAGTTCTTC
>TRBJ1-1|TRBD1|once|TRBV6-1
CASSESGTGGTEAFF
TGTGCCAGCAGTGAGTCCGGGACAGGGGGTACTGAAGCTTTCTTT
>TRBJ1-5|.|.|TRBV27
CASSWGGGNQPQHF
TGTGCCAGCAGTTGGGGTGGGGGCAATCAGCCCCAGCATTTT
>TRBJ2-4|.|.|TRBV11-2
CASSLGSHGDIQYF
TGTGCCAGCAGCTTAGGGAGCCACGGGGACATTCAGTACTTC
>TRBJ2-2|TRBD1|.|TRBV19
CASSSPGGAGTGELFF
TGTGCCAGTAGTAGCCCAGGGGGCGCTGGGACCGGGGAGCTGTTTTTT
>TRBJ2-1|.|.|TRBV5-5
CASSQLLDSYNEQFF
TGTGCCAGCAGCCAGCTCCTGGACAGCTACAATGAGCAGTTCTTC
>TRBJ1-1|.|once|TRBV7-9
CAMGTTEAFF
TGTGCAATGGGGACGACTGAAGCTTTCTTT
>TRBJ2-1|.|medium-sized|TRBV6-4
CASSGTGTDEQFF
TGTGCCAGCAGTGGTACAGGGACGGATGAGCAGTTCTTC
>TRBJ1-1|.|.|TRBV12-5
CASEPGTLYTEAFF
TGTGCTAGTGAGCCAGGAACGTTGTACACTGAAGCTTTCTTT
>TRBJ2-7|.|.|TRBV28
CASSLGAYEQYF
TGTGCCAGCAGTTTAGGAGCCTACGAGCAGTACTTC
>TRBJ1-1|TRBD1|.|TRBV6-5
CASSYSQGSEAFF
TGTGCCAGCAGTTACTCACAGGGGTCTGAAGCTTTCTTT
>TRBJ1-1|TRBD1|.|TRBV4-3
CASRQAPGGNTEAFF
TGCGCCAGCAGACAAGCCCCAGGGGGGAACACTGAAGCTTTCTTT
>TRBJ2-3|.|.|TRBV5-1
CASSPTPGSPADTQYF
TGCGCCAGCAGCCCGACCCCCGGGTCCCCGGCGGATACGCAGTATTTT
>TRBJ2-2|.|.|TRBV18
CASSPPIGMANTGELFF
TGTGCCAGCTCACCACCGATCGGGATGGCGAACACCGGGGAGCTGTTTTTT
>TRBJ2-7|.|.|TRBV6-2/TRBV6-3
CASSYSGGHFYEQYF
TGTGCCAGCAGTTACTCAGGGGGACATTTCTACGAGCAGTACTTC